This T cell receptor beta chain is from a study of preoperative IRX-2 immunotherapy in early breast cancer (dated by TCRdb to the late 2010s). As for this clone: No cognate antigen has been identified for it. The record has no base qualities; no much larger clone is one base away.

To prepare the library, the immunoSEQ multiplex PCR assay was applied. Here the immuneACCESS table is served through TCRdb, limited to in-frame sequences with V and J called. Missing clones are a known gap in these copies; in checked studies unresolved V genes cover under half, and the rest lacks a known reason. This sample has approximately 24,000 clones in its table, and roughly four fifths of those were observed once. The top ten clonotypes cover roughly 1.3% of the sample. Including the terminal cysteine and phenylalanine, the CDR3 comprises 19 residues. This entry keeps only the CDR3 DNA: 57 bases, framed from base 1. V has 5 bases trimmed and J has 6 bases trimmed; junction bases matching no gene number 21. The germline V gene specifies SGHNT as CDR1 and YENEEA as CDR2. This specimen's treatment or condition label, interpreted: preoperative locoregional IRX-2 cytokine immunotherapy. The samples were obtained from a phase Ib study in which preoperative, locoregional IRX-2 cytokine immunotherapy intended to prime immune responses was tested. Patients with early-stage breast cancer who were given IRX-2 before surgery served as donors.

The specimen was lymph node tissue, collected after IRX-2 immunotherapy. This receptor was obtained from a human donor with breast cancer. The chain uses TRBV11-3 and TRBJ1-2, with 10 bases matching TRBD1. The base sequence is TGTGCCAGCAGCCCGCCCCTAAACCGACAGGGGGCTTCCGACGATGGCTACACCTTC. This yields the protein CASSPPLNRQGASDDGYTF.